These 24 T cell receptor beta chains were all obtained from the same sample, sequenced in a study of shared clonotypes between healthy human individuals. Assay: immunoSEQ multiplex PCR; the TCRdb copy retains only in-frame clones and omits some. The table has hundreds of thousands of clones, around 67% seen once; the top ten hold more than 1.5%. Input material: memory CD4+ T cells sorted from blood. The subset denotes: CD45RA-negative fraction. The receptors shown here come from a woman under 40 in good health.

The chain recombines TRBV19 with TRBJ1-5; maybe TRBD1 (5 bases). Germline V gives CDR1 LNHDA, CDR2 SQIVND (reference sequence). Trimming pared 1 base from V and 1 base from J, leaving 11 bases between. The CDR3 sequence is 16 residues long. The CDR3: CASSIGAWGSNQPQHF. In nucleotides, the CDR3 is TGTGCCAGTAGTATAGGGGCGTGGGGGAGCAATCAGCCCCAGCATTTT.

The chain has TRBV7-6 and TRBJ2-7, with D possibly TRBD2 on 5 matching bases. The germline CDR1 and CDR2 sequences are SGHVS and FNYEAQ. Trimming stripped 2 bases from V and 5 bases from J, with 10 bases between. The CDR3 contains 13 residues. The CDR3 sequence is CASSLTGINEQYF. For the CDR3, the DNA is TGTGCCAGCAGCTTAACGGGGATCAACGAGCAGTACTTC. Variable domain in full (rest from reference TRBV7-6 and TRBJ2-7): GAGVSQSPRYKVTKRGQDVALRCDPISGHVSLYWYRQALGQGPEFLTYFNYEAQQDKSGLPNDRFSAERPEGSISTLTIQRTEQRDSAMYRCASSLTGINEQYFGPGTRLTVT.

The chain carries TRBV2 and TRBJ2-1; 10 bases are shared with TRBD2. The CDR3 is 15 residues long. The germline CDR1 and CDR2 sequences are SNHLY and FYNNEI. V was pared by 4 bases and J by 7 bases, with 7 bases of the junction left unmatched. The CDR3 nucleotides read TGTGCCAGCAGTGGGTCCAGCGGGAGGGAAAATGAGCAGTTCTTC. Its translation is CASSGSSGRENEQFF.

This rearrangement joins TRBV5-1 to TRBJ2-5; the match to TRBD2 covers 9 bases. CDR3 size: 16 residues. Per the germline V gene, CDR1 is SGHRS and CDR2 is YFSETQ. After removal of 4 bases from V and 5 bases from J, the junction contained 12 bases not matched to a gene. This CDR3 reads CASSKGLAPEEETQYF. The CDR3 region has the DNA TGCGCCAGCAGCAAGGGACTAGCCCCCGAGGAGGAGACCCAGTACTTC.

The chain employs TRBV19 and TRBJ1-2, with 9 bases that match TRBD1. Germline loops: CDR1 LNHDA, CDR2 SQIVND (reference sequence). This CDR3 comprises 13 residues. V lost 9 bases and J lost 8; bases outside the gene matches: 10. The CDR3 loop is CASGGTGMRGYTF. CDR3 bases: TGTGCCAGCGGAGGGACAGGGATGCGGGGCTACACCTTC. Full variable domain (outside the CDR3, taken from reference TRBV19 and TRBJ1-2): DGGITQSPKYLFRKEGQNVTLSCEQNLNHDAMYWYRQDPGQGLRLIYYSQIVNDFQKGDIAEGYSVSREKKESFPLTVTSAQKNPTAFYLCASGGTGMRGYTFGSGTRLTVV.

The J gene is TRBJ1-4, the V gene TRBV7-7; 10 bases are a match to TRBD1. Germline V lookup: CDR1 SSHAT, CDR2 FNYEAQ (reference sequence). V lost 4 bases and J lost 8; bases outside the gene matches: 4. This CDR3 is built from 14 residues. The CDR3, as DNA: TGTGCCAGCAGCTCGGGACAGGGGAACGAAAAACTGTTTTTT. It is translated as CASSSGQGNEKLFF.

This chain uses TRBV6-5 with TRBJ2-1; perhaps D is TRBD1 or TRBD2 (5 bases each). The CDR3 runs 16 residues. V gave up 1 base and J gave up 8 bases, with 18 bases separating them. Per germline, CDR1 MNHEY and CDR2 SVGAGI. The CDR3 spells CASSYLPGTVNDEQFF. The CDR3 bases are TGTGCCAGCAGTTACTTACCCGGGACCGTCAACGATGAGCAGTTCTTC.

This CDR3 is CASRLQASENYGYTF. The CDR3 nucleotides read TGTGCCAGTAGGCTGCAGGCGTCTGAGAACTATGGCTACACCTTC. The chain recombines TRBV19 with TRBJ1-2; D ambiguous. Germline V gives CDR1 LNHDA, CDR2 SQIVND (reference sequence). The CDR3 covers 15 residues. V shed 6 bases and J shed 2 bases, with 16 bases lying between them.

The CDR3 region has the DNA TGTGCCAGCAGTTTAGGAGGGGTAGAGGCCTACGAGCAGTACTTC. Translated, it gives CASSLGGVEAYEQYF. This chain connects TRBV28 to TRBJ2-7; TRBD2 is a possible D gene (6 bases). In germline, CDR1 is MDHEN, CDR2 SYDVKM. This CDR3 region has 15 residues. Trimming pared 2 bases from V and 2 bases from J, leaving 13 bases between.

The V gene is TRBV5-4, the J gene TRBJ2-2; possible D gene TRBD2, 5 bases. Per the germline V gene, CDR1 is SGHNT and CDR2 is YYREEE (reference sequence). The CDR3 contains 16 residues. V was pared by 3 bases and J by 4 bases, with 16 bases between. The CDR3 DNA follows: TGTGCCAGCAGCTCCCTGAAGGAGGTGGGCACCGGGGAGCTGTTTTTT. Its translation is CASSSLKEVGTGELFF.

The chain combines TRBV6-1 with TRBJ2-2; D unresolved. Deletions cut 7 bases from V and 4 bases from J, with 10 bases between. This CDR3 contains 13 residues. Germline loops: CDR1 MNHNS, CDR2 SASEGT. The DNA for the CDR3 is TGTGCCAGCATGCCCGGGCCCACCGGGGAGCTGTTTTTT. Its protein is CASMPGPTGELFF.

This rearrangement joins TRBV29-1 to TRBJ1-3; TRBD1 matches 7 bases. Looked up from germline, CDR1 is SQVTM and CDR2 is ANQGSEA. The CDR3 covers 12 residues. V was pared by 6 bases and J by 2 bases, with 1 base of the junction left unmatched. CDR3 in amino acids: CSVGTAGNTIYF. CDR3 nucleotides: TGCAGCGTCGGGACAGCTGGAAACACCATATATTTT. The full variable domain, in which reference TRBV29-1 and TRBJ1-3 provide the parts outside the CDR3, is SAVISQKPSRDICQRGTSLTIQCQVDSQVTMMFWYRQQPGQSLTLIATANQGSEATYESGFVIDKFPISRPNLTFSTLTVSNMSPEDSSIYLCSVGTAGNTIYFGEGSWLTVV.

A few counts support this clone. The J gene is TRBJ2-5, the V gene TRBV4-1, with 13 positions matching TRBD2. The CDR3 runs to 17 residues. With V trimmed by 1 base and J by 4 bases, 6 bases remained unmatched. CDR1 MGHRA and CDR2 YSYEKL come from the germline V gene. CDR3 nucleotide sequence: TGCGCCAGCAGCCAAGGGACTAGCGGGAGTTTCGGAGAGACCCAGTACTTC. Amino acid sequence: CASSQGTSGSFGETQYF.

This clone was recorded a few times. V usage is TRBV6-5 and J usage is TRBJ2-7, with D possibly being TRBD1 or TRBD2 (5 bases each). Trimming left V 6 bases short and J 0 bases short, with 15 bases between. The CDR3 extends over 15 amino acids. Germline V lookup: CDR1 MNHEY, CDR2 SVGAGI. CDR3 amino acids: CASRVRDANSYEQYF. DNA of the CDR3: TGTGCCAGCAGAGTCCGGGACGCCAACTCCTACGAGCAGTACTTC.

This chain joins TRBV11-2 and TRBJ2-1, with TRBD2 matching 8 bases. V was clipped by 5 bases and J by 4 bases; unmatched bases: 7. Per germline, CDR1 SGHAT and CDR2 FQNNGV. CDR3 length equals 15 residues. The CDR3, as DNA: TGTGCCAGCAGCGGGATAGCGGGAAGGTACAATGAGCAGTTCTTC. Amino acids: CASSGIAGRYNEQFF.

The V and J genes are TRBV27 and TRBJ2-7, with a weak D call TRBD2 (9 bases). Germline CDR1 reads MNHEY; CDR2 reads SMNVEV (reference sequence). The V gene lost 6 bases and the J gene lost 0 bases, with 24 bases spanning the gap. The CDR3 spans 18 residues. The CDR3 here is CASSRQGFGTSLSYEQYF. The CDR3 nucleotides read TGTGCCAGCAGCCGACAGGGGTTCGGGACTAGCCTCTCCTACGAGCAGTACTTC.

The CDR3: CASSSTGTSGMYALETQYF. DNA of the CDR3: TGTGCCAGCAGTTCCACCGGGACTAGCGGGATGTATGCGTTAGAGACCCAGTACTTC. The chain combines TRBV27 with TRBJ2-5; TRBD2 matches 13 bases. The germline CDR1 and CDR2 sequences are MNHEY and SMNVEV (reference sequence). V trimming: 4 bases; J trimming: 4 bases; junction bases outside the gene matches: 15. The CDR3 extends over 19 amino acids.

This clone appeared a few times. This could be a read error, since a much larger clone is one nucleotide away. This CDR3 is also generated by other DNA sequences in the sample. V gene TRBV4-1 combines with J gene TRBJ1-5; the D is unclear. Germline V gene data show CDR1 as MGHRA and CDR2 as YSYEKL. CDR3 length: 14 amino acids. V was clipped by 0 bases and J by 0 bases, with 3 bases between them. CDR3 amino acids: CASSQDNSNQPQHF. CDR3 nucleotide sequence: TGCGCCAGCAGCCAAGATAATAGCAATCAGCCCCAGCATTTT.

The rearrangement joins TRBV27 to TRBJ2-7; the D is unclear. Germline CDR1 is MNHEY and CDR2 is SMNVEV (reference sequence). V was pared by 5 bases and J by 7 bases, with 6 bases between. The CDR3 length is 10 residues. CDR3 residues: CASSPPEQYF. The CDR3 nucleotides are TGTGCCAGCAGTCCCCCAGAGCAGTACTTC.

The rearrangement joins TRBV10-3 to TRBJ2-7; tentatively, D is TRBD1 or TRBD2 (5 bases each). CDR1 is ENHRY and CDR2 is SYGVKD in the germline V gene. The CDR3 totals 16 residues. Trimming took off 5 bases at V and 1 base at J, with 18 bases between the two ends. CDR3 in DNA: TGTGCCATCAGTTCTCTCCGGGACGGAAAATCCTACGAGCAGTACTTC. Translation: CAISSLRDGKSYEQYF.

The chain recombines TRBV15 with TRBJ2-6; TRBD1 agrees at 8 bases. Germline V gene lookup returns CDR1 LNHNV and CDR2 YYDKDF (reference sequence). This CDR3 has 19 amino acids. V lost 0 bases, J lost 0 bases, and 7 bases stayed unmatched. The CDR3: CATSRDRPGGHSGANVLTF. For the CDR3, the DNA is TGTGCCACCAGCAGAGATAGACCAGGGGGCCACTCTGGGGCCAACGTCCTGACTTTC.

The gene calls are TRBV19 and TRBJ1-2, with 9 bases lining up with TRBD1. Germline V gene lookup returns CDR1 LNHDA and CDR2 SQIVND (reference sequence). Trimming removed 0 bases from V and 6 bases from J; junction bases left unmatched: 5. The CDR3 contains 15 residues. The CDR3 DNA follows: TGTGCCAGTAGTATAGACCCCCGGACAGGGGATGGCTACACCTTC. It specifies CASSIDPRTGDGYTF.

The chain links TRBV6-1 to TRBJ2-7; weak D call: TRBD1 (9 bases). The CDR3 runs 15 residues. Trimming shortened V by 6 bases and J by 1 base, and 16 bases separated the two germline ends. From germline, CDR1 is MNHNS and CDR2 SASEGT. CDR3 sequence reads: CASSGGDRASYEQYF. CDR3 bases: TGTGCCAGCAGCGGGGGGGACAGGGCTTCCTACGAGCAGTACTTC.

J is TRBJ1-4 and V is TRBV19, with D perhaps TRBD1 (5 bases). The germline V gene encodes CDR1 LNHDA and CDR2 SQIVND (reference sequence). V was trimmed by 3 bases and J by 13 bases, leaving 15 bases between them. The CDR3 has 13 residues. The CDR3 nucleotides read TGTGCCAGTAGTATTTCCTCGCCTGGGGGACTGTTTTTT. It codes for CASSISSPGGLFF.